The 23 T cell receptor beta chains in this list originate from one sample, sequenced in a study of blood T cell repertoires in COVID-19. Libraries were prepared by immunoSEQ multiplex PCR; TCRdb keeps only in-frame clonotypes and omits some of them. The sample consists of about 170,000 clones, about nine tenths of them appearing once. Sequencing used peripheral blood. The source is a man aged 70-80 years with acute or convalescent COVID-19.

This clone was found a few times. The sample carries other DNA sequences with the same CDR3. V is TRBV15 and J is TRBJ1-1; D not certain. The V end lost 3 bases, the J end lost 1 base, and 12 bases lay between the germline ends. The length of the CDR3 is 15 residues. Germline CDR1 LNHNV, CDR2 YYDKDF (reference sequence). In nucleotides, the CDR3 is TGTGCCACCAGCAGGGGTGGGGAGGGGAACACTGAAGCTTTCTTT. Amino acid sequence: CATSRGGEGNTEAFF.

This clone came up once. The chain recombines TRBV24-1 with TRBJ2-1; TRBD1 aligns across 7 bases. Germline-derived CDR1 and CDR2 are KGHDR and SFDVKD. The CDR3 totals 16 residues. V gave up 4 bases and J gave up 2 bases; unmatched junction bases: 7. CDR3 DNA: TGTGCCACCAGTGACCCGACAGGGCAGACCTACAATGAGCAGTTCTTC. It specifies CATSDPTGQTYNEQFF.

The V and J genes are TRBV2 and TRBJ2-1, with TRBD1 matching 9 bases. The V segment lost 8 bases and the J segment 6 bases; nucleotides outside the gene matches: 5. The CDR3 length is 13 residues. Germline V gene sequence: CDR1 SNHLY, CDR2 FYNNEI. The CDR3 here is CASHRGQSNEQFF. As DNA, the CDR3 is TGTGCCAGCCACAGGGGGCAAAGCAATGAGCAGTTCTTC.

The chain employs TRBV6-5 and TRBJ2-7; a weak D match, TRBD2 (6 bases). V was clipped by 5 bases and J by 2 bases, with 10 bases between them. The CDR3 totals 13 residues. Germline values: CDR1 MNHEY, CDR2 SVGAGI. The CDR3 sequence is CASSPGTPYEQYF. CDR3 in DNA: TGTGCCAGCAGTCCCGGGACTCCCTACGAGCAGTACTTC.

The V gene is TRBV4-2, the J gene TRBJ2-5; unclear D gene. The CDR3 is 15 residues long. CDR1 and CDR2 (germline): LGHNA, YNFKEQ. Trimming removed 2 bases at V and 2 bases at J, with 12 bases between. The CDR3 reads CASSQSLRRQETQYF. In DNA, the CDR3 is TGTGCCAGCAGCCAATCGCTGAGGAGACAAGAGACCCAGTACTTC.

This rearrangement joins TRBV27 to TRBJ1-6; 7 bases align to TRBD1. V lost 6 bases and J lost 14; bases outside the gene matches: 13. The CDR3 is made up of 14 amino acids. Germline V lookup: CDR1 MNHEY, CDR2 SMNVEV (reference sequence). The CDR3, as DNA: TGTGCCAGCAGCGCCGGGACAGTATTTCAGGCCCTCCACTTT. Its protein is CASSAGTVFQALHF.

The J gene is TRBJ2-2, the V gene TRBV19, with D possibly being TRBD2 (6 bases). Germline V gene lookup returns CDR1 LNHDA and CDR2 SQIVND (reference sequence). The V end was cut by 11 bases, the J end by 0 bases, with 13 bases between. This CDR3 comprises 14 residues. CDR3 nucleotide sequence: TGTGCCGGGGGGACGGATGCGAACACCGGGGAGCTGTTTTTT. This codes for CAGGTDANTGELFF.

V is TRBV4-3 and J is TRBJ2-2, with 10 nucleotides matching TRBD2. The CDR3 consists of 17 residues. Trimming removed 0 bases from V and 1 base from J; junction bases left unmatched: 2. Germline CDR1 and CDR2: LGHNA and YSLEER. The CDR3 loop is CASSQEVAGGNTGELFF. In nucleotides, the CDR3 is TGCGCCAGCAGCCAAGAGGTAGCGGGGGGGAACACCGGGGAGCTGTTTTTT.

V is TRBV4-1 and J is TRBJ2-3; D unclear. From germline, CDR1 is MGHRA and CDR2 YSYEKL. This CDR3 region has 14 residues. V was trimmed by 4 bases and J by 2 bases, leaving 10 bases between them. The CDR3 bases are TGCGCCAGCAGCCCCGAGCCATACACAGATACGCAGTATTTT. It yields the protein CASSPEPYTDTQYF.

V usage is TRBV6-6 and J usage is TRBJ1-2, with D possibly TRBD1 on 6 matching bases. CDR3 length: 15 residues. V lost 0 bases, J lost 8 bases, and 16 bases lay in between. The germline gives CDR1 MNHNY, CDR2 SVGAGI (reference sequence). In DNA form, the CDR3 reads TGTGCCAGCAGTTACTCGACAACAGGGCGCTGGGGCTACACCTTC. Its protein is CASSYSTTGRWGYTF.

The chain is built from TRBV4-1 and TRBJ2-3; unclear D gene. This CDR3 contains 15 residues. Per germline, CDR1 MGHRA and CDR2 YSYEKL. The ends were cut back, 0 bases at V and 4 bases at J, with 11 bases in the middle. CDR3 sequence: CASSQDYYTSDTQYF. For the CDR3, the DNA is TGCGCCAGCAGCCAAGATTACTACACCTCAGATACGCAGTATTTT.

This clone was observed a handful of times. V gene TRBV14 combines with J gene TRBJ2-1; perhaps TRBD2 as D (6 bases). V lost 4 bases and J 3 bases, leaving 16 bases between the germline ends. The CDR3 consists of 16 residues. Per germline, CDR1 SGHDN and CDR2 FVKESK. CDR3 sequence (DNA): TGTGCCAGCAGCCCCGGCGGAGGGGCTGACTACAATGAGCAGTTCTTC. Translating gives CASSPGGGADYNEQFF.

The genes are TRBV4-2 and TRBJ2-2; D is perhaps TRBD1 (5 bases). The V gene's germline CDR1 is LGHNA and CDR2 YNFKEQ. The CDR3 extends over 14 amino acids. V dropped 3 bases and J dropped 4 bases, with 9 bases sitting between them. In nucleotides, the CDR3 is TGTGCCAGCAGCCACGCAACAGGCACCGGGGAGCTGTTTTTT. Its protein product is CASSHATGTGELFF.

The table lists this clone with a count of one. The chain employs TRBV18 and TRBJ1-5; tentatively, D is TRBD1 (5 bases). Trimming stripped 5 bases from V and 6 bases from J, with 11 bases between. Per germline, CDR1 KGHSH and CDR2 LQKENI. CDR3 length equals 13 residues. CDR3: CASSSDSIQPQHF. The CDR3, as DNA: TGTGCCAGCTCATCTGACAGTATTCAGCCCCAGCATTTT. The whole variable domain, remainder taken from reference TRBV18 and TRBJ1-5, is NAGVMQNPRHLVRRRGQEARLRCSPMKGHSHVYWYRQLPEEGLKFMVYLQKENIIDESGMPKERFSAEFPKEGPSILRIQQVVRGDSAAYFCASSSDSIQPQHFGDGTRLSIL.

V gene TRBV12-3 or TRBV12-4 combines with J gene TRBJ2-1; D not resolved. This CDR3 comprises 13 residues. Deletions cut 2 bases from V and 7 bases from J, with 9 bases between. The CDR3 sequence: CASSLRVGNEQFF. The CDR3 DNA follows: TGTGCCAGCAGTTTACGGGTGGGTAATGAGCAGTTCTTC.

The V and J genes are TRBV6-5 and TRBJ2-3, with a tentative D call TRBD2 (7 bases). CDR1 MNHEY and CDR2 SVGAGI come from the germline V gene. V was clipped by 7 bases and J by 2 bases, with 16 bases between them. This CDR3 has 15 amino acids. Here the CDR3 reads CASTQGGVYTDTQYF. CDR3 nucleotide sequence: TGTGCCAGCACCCAAGGGGGGGTATACACAGATACGCAGTATTTT.

The chain uses TRBV5-1 and TRBJ1-1; maybe TRBD1 (5 bases). Germline-derived CDR1 and CDR2 are SGHRS and YFSETQ. V was shortened by 0 bases and J by 8 bases, with 11 bases between the two germline ends. There are 13 residues in the CDR3. The CDR3 is CASSLGTPGEAFF. In DNA form, the CDR3 reads TGCGCCAGCAGCTTGGGAACTCCAGGGGAAGCTTTCTTT. Full variable domain (rest looked up from reference TRBV5-1 and TRBJ1-1): KAGVTQTPRYLIKTRGQQVTLSCSPISGHRSVSWYQQTPGQGLQFLFEYFSETQRNKGNFPGRFSGRQFSNSRSEMNVSTLELGDSALYLCASSLGTPGEAFFGQGTRLTVV.

This clone was observed once. The V gene is TRBV7-3, the J gene TRBJ2-2, with D perhaps matching TRBD1 (7 bases). Between the trimmed V and J ends, which lost 2 bases and 4 bases, there was a span of 11 bases. CDR1 is SGHTA and CDR2 is FQGTGA in the germline V gene. This CDR3 region has 15 residues. The CDR3: CASSLRQGGTGELFF. CDR3 bases: TGTGCCAGCAGCTTACGGCAGGGGGGCACCGGGGAGCTGTTTTTT.

The rearrangement joins TRBV5-1 to TRBJ2-7, with 14 bases identical to TRBD2. V trimming: 7 bases; J trimming: 6 bases; junction bases outside the gene matches: 15. Germline loops: CDR1 SGHRS, CDR2 YFSETQ. The CDR3 is 17 residues long. Here the CDR3 DNA reads TGCGCCAGCGGACCGACTAGCGGGAGGGTTGGGACCTCCGAGCAGTACTTC. Protein sequence: CASGPTSGRVGTSEQYF.

V is TRBV5-1 and J is TRBJ1-1; TRBD1 matches at 8 bases. The trim removed 6 bases at V and 5 bases at J, leaving 9 bases unmatched. Germline lookup yields CDR1 SGHRS and CDR2 YFSETQ. This CDR3 is built from 14 residues. In nucleotides, the CDR3 is TGCGCCAGCACGTCCTCAGGGGGCAGGACTGAAGCTTTCTTT. Its protein is CASTSSGGRTEAFF.

This rearrangement joins TRBV5-1 to TRBJ2-1, with 11 bases aligning to TRBD2. The ends lost 5 bases at V and 4 bases at J; junction bases unmatched: 5. This CDR3 spans 15 amino acids. Germline V lookup: CDR1 SGHRS, CDR2 YFSETQ. The CDR3: CASSPGTSGYNEQFF. DNA for the CDR3: TGCGCCAGCAGTCCCGGGACTAGCGGATACAATGAGCAGTTCTTC.

The CDR3 protein is CASSSDRAGEQFF. CDR3 nucleotide sequence: TGTGCCAGCAGCTCCGACAGGGCCGGTGAGCAGTTCTTC. The chain links TRBV11-2 to TRBJ2-1; 7 bases are shared with TRBD1. Trimming at V came to 4 bases and at J to 9 bases, leaving 6 bases not matched to a gene. The CDR3 length is 13 residues. Germline V gene lookup returns CDR1 SGHAT and CDR2 FQNNGV. The variable domain in full, with the rest retrieved from reference TRBV11-2 and TRBJ2-1, is EAGVAQSPRYKIIEKRQSVAFWCNPISGHATLYWYQQILGQGPKLLIQFQNNGVVDDSQLPKDRFSAERLKGVDSTLKIQPAKLEDSAVYLCASSSDRAGEQFFGPGTRLTVL.

The chain has TRBV5-1 and TRBJ2-3; tentatively, D is TRBD2 (5 bases). The V gene's germline CDR1 is SGHRS and CDR2 YFSETQ. There are 15 residues in the CDR3. Between the trimmed V and J ends, which lost 4 bases and 2 bases, there was a span of 14 bases. The CDR3 DNA reads as TGCGCCAGCAGCCGGGGTTTTGGCCCCACAGATACGCAGTATTTT. This sequence encodes CASSRGFGPTDTQYF.